The clone carrying this T cell receptor (beta chain) was seen once. These data are taken from a study of CD8 T cells in Susac syndrome. For the study at large: At the time of blood draw, patients with Susac syndrome were therapy-naive, receiving corticosteroids, or receiving intravenous immunoglobulin alone.

Germline assignment: CDR1 DFQATT and CDR2 SNEGSKA (reference sequence). The CDR3 covers 14 residues. Trimming removed 5 bases from V and 4 bases from J, with 17 bases in between. RNA, at 0.5 to 1 ug, was reverse transcribed with random hexamers. Amplification of the TCR beta CDR3 was carried out by immunoSEQ multiplex PCR, which spanned a total of 54 Vbeta and 13 Jbeta segments. TCRdb used MiXCR to reprocess the immunoSEQ multiplex PCR reads, holding one entry per CDR3 protein. The sample has about 76,000 distinct CDR3 sequences, roughly 92% seen once; the top ten hold roughly 0.47%. The origin of this receptor is a human donor with Susac syndrome. Sequencing input: CD8+ T cells from PBMCs. V gene TRBV20-1 combines with J gene TRBJ1-2; D might be TRBD1 (6 bases). The CDR3 DNA reads TGCAGTGCTTTTACCCGGACAGCAACCTATGGCTACACCTTC. This sequence encodes CSAFTRTATYGYTF.